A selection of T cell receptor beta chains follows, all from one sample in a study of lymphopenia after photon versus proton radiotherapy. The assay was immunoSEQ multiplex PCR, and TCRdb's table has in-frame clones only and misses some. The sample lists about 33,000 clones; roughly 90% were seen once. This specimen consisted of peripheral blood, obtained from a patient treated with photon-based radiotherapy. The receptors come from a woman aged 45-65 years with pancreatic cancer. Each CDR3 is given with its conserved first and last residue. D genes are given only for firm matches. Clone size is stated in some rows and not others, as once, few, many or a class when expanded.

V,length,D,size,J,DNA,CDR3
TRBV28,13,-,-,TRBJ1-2,TGTGCCAGCAGTTTAGAATCTAACTATGGCTACACCTTC,CASSLESNYGYTF
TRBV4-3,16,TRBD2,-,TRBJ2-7,TGCGCCAGCAGCCAAGATTACGGGGGGACCTCCTACGAGCAGTACTTC,CASSQDYGGTSYEQYF
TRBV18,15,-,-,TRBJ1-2,TGTGCCAGCTCACCACCCTGGGGAACGGTCGATGGCTACACCTTC,CASSPPWGTVDGYTF
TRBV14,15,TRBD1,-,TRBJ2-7,TGTGCCAGCAGCCGAGCCCGGGACAGGCACTACGAGCAGTACTTC,CASSRARDRHYEQYF
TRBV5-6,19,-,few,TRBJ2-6,TGTGCCAGCATCCCCCTGGGACTCTTGGATAGCTCTGGGGCCAACGTCCTGACTTTC,CASIPLGLLDSSGANVLTF
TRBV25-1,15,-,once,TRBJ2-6,TGTGCCAGCCTTAAACAGGGATCCGGGGCCAACGTCCTGACTTTC,CASLKQGSGANVLTF
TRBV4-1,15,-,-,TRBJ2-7,TGCGCCAGCAGCCTCGAACCTGACTATACCTACGAGCAGTACTTC,CASSLEPDYTYEQYF
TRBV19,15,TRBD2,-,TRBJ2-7,TGTGCCAGTAGTCCCCGGACTAGCGTGTCCTACGAGCAGTACTTC,CASSPRTSVSYEQYF
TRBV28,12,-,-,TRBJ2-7,TGTGCCAGCAGTTTCCAGTCGTTCGAGCAGTACTTC,CASSFQSFEQYF
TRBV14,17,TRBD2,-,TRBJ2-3,TGTGCCAGCAGCCAAGATCTAGCGGGAGTGGGCACAGATACGCAGTATTTT,CASSQDLAGVGTDTQYF
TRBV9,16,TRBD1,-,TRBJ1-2,TGTGCCAGCAGCTTGCCGGGACAGGGCATTAACTATGGCTACACCTTC,CASSLPGQGINYGYTF
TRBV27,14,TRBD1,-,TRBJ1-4,TGTGCCAGCAGTAAACAGGGGGGTAGTGAAAAACTGTTTTTT,CASSKQGGSEKLFF
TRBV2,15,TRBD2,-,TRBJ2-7,TGTGCCAGCAGCCGTGAGCGGGAGGGCTCCCACGAGCAGTACTTC,CASSREREGSHEQYF
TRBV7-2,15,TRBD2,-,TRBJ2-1,TGTGCCAGCAGCTTAGCGTCCTCTAGCGGGAGTATACAGTTCTTC,CASSLASSSGSIQFF
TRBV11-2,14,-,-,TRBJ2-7,TGTGCCAGCAACAAGAATACTAACTCCTACGAGCAGTACTTC,CASNKNTNSYEQYF
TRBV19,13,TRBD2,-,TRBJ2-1,TGTGCCAGTAGTATCGGGACTAGCGGGAACCGGTTCTTC,CASSIGTSGNRFF
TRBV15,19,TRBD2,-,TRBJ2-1,TGTGCCACCAGCAGAGCTCGGACTAGCGGGATGAGAACCTACAATGAGCAGTTCTTC,CATSRARTSGMRTYNEQFF
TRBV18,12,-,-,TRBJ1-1,TGTGCCAGCTCACTGGGACGGAATGAAGCTTTCTTT,CASSLGRNEAFF
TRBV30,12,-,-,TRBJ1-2,TGTGCCTGGAATAGGTTTAACTATGGCTACACCTTC,CAWNRFNYGYTF
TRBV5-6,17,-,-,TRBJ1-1,TGTGCCAGCAGCTTGAACAGGGTAGGTCTTATGAACACTGAAGCTTTCTTT,CASSLNRVGLMNTEAFF
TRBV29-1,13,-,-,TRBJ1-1,TGCAGCGTTGGGGTCGGGGTGGGCACTGAAGCTTTCTTT,CSVGVGVGTEAFF
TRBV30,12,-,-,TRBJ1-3,TGTGCCTGGAGGACAGCTGGAAACACCATATATTTT,CAWRTAGNTIYF
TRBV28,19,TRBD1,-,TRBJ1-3,TGTGCCAGCAGTTCCCCTCTAGGAGGGGGCGATTTTGGTGGAAACACCATATATTTT,CASSSPLGGGDFGGNTIYF
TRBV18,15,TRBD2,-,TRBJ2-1,TGTGCCAGCTCACCCGGGACGGGAGGAACATATGAGCAGTTCTTC,CASSPGTGGTYEQFF
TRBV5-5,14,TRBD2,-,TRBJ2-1,TGTGCCAGCAGGCGGGAGTCGTCTTACAATGAGCAGTTCTTC,CASRRESSYNEQFF
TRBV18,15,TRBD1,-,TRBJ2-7,TGTGCCAGCTCACCACCTGACAGGGACTCCTACGAGCAGTACTTC,CASSPPDRDSYEQYF
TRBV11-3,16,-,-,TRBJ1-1,TGTGCCAGCAGCTTAAATTCCCAATGGACAGCCACTGAAGCTTTCTTT,CASSLNSQWTATEAFF
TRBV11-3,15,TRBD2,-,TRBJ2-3,TGTGCCAGCAGCTATGGGACTAGTGATCCAGATACGCAGTATTTT,CASSYGTSDPDTQYF
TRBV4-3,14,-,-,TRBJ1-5,TGCGCCAGCAGCCAAGATCGGGCGGCCCGACCCCAGCATTTT,CASSQDRAARPQHF
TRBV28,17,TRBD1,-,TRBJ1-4,TGTGCCAGCAGTTCGGTATCGACAGGGCACACTAATGAAAAACTGTTTTTT,CASSSVSTGHTNEKLFF
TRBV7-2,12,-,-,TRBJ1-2,TGTGCCAGCAGCCGTGATAACTATGGCTACACCTTC,CASSRDNYGYTF
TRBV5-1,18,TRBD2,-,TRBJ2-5,TGCGCCAGCAGCCCTAGACTAGCGGGAGTCCGCAGCCAAGAGACCCAGTACTTC,CASSPRLAGVRSQETQYF
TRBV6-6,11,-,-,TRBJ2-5,TGTGCCATCCGGCAAGGGGAGACCCAGTACTTC,CAIRQGETQYF
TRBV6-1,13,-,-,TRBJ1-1,TGTGCCAGCAGTGAAAAGCCCAGGGATGGAGCTTTCTTT,CASSEKPRDGAFF
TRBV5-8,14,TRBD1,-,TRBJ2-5,TGTGCCAGCAGCTTGGGACAGGGTCAAGAGACCCAGTACTTC,CASSLGQGQETQYF
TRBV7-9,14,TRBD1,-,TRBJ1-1,TGTGCCAGCAGCTTAGCGGGACAGGGTTCTGAAGCTTTCTTT,CASSLAGQGSEAFF
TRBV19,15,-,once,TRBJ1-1,TGTGCCAGTAAGGCGGGACACACCATGAACACTGAAGCTTTCTTT,CASKAGHTMNTEAFF